A single sample gave rise to the 28 T cell receptor beta chains below, sequenced in a study of blood T cell repertoires in COVID-19. The protocol was immunoSEQ multiplex PCR, while the TCRdb copy is restricted to in-frame clones and leaves out a portion. The table lists about 210,000 clones, more than 75% of them singletons. Source material: peripheral blood. The receptor source for this set is a woman between 40 and 55 years old with acute or convalescent COVID-19.

This clone was seen more than once but under ten times. The chain is built from TRBV5-4 and TRBJ2-4; D remains unclear. V gave up 4 bases and J gave up 1 base, with 9 bases separating them. This CDR3 contains 14 residues. The germline V gene encodes CDR1 SGHNT and CDR2 YYREEE (reference sequence). CDR3 in DNA: TGTGCCAGCAGCGACCTAGATGCCAAAAACATTCAGTACTTC. It translates to CASSDLDAKNIQYF. The entire variable domain, with the rest obtained from reference TRBV5-4 and TRBJ2-4, is as follows: ETGVTQSPTHLIKTRGQQVTLRCSSQSGHNTVSWYQQALGQGPQFIFQYYREEENGRGNFPPRFSGLQFPNYSSELNVNALELDDSALYLCASSDLDAKNIQYFGAGTRLSVL.

The chain links TRBV2 to TRBJ2-6; 8 bases match TRBD1. The V gene's germline CDR1 is SNHLY and CDR2 FYNNEI. CDR3 length equals 16 residues. With 7 bases clipped from V and 1 base from J, the junction kept 6 bases outside the gene matches. The CDR3 loop is CASNTDRVSGANVLTF. In nucleotides, the CDR3 is TGTGCCAGCAACACGGACAGGGTTTCTGGGGCCAACGTCCTGACTTTC.

This chain joins TRBV4-2 and TRBJ2-2, with 11 nucleotides matching TRBD2. Losses at the gene ends were 8 bases for V and 7 bases for J; bases not matched to a gene: 6. Germline loops: CDR1 LGHNA, CDR2 YNFKEQ. The CDR3 has 14 amino acids. This chain's CDR3 is CASGQGLADGELFF. CDR3 in DNA: TGTGCCAGCGGACAGGGACTAGCGGACGGGGAGCTGTTTTTT.

J is TRBJ1-3 and V is TRBV3-1 (or the pseudogene TRBV3-2), with D tentatively TRBD1 (5 bases). Germline values: CDR1 LGHDT, CDR2 YNNKEL (reference sequence). V lost 4 bases and J lost 5, with 9 bases in between. The CDR3 sequence is 13 residues long. In DNA form, the CDR3 reads TGTGCCAGCAGCCGTGACAGAAGAAACACCATATATTTT. Translating gives CASSRDRRNTIYF.

This chain connects TRBV18 to TRBJ2-7; no firm D call. This CDR3 has 12 residues. V was clipped by 3 bases and J by 3 bases, with 6 bases between them. Germline V gives CDR1 KGHSH, CDR2 LQKENI. The CDR3 DNA reads TGTGCCAGCTCACCGAGTCTCTACGAGCAGTACTTC. This encodes CASSPSLYEQYF.

This rearrangement joins TRBV5-1 to TRBJ2-1, with 8 positions matching TRBD2. The CDR3 has 16 residues. The germline gives CDR1 SGHRS, CDR2 YFSETQ. J was trimmed by 1 base and V by 4 bases; bases with no gene match: 7. CDR3 DNA sequence: TGCGCCAGCAGCCTCCCAGGCGGGGGGTCCTACAATGAGCAGTTCTTC. Translated, it gives CASSLPGGGSYNEQFF.

The chain has TRBV3-1 (or the pseudogene TRBV3-2) and TRBJ2-1, with 8 bases that match TRBD2. The length of the CDR3 is 14 residues. Trimming cost V 4 bases and J 7 bases; bases outside gene matches: 6. Per germline, CDR1 LGHDT and CDR2 YNNKEL (reference sequence). The CDR3 DNA reads TGTGCCAGCAGCCCCCTCGGGGGGGCAAATGAGCAGTTCTTC. It is translated as CASSPLGGANEQFF.

With respect to this clone: The same CDR3 arises from other DNA sequences in this sample as well. The chain couples TRBV11-2 to TRBJ2-7, with TRBD2 matching over 7 bases. V trimming: 3 bases; J trimming: 1 base; junction bases outside the gene matches: 3. Germline-derived CDR1 and CDR2 are SGHAT and FQNNGV. The CDR3 has 14 residues. The CDR3 DNA is TGTGCCAGCAGCTTGGGGGGGTCTTCCTACGAGCAGTACTTC. It is translated as CASSLGGSSYEQYF.

The table lists this clone with a count of one. This chain uses TRBV3-1 (or the pseudogene TRBV3-2) with TRBJ1-1, with D possibly TRBD1 on 5 matching bases. Germline V gene sequence: CDR1 LGHDT, CDR2 YNNKEL (reference sequence). V lost 1 base and J 0 bases, leaving 9 bases between the germline ends. The CDR3 is 15 residues long. CDR3 DNA: TGTGCCAGCAGCCAAGGGGGCAGGATGAACACTGAAGCTTTCTTT. As protein: CASSQGGRMNTEAFF.

This clone was counted only a few times. V and J are TRBV6-1 and TRBJ1-2; TRBD1 might be the D (5 bases). Germline CDR1 and CDR2: MNHNS and SASEGT. CDR3 size: 14 residues. The V end was cut by 2 bases, the J end by 4 bases, with 11 bases between. The CDR3 sequence is CASSEWGTSYGYTF. The CDR3, as DNA: TGTGCCAGCAGTGAATGGGGCACGAGCTATGGCTACACCTTC.

The chain links TRBV11-2 to TRBJ2-7; 7 bases are a match to TRBD1. V lost 7 bases to trimming and J lost 3 bases; unmatched junction nucleotides: 18. The germline V gene encodes CDR1 SGHAT and CDR2 FQNNGV. The CDR3 is made up of 17 amino acids. In DNA form, the CDR3 reads TGTGCCAGCACCAAGCGCCCCATGACAGGGCGAGACTACGAGCAGTACTTC. Residues: CASTKRPMTGRDYEQYF.

The gene calls are TRBV3-1 (or the pseudogene TRBV3-2) and TRBJ2-7; TRBD2 might be the D (6 bases). Germline V CDR1 and CDR2: LGHDT, YNNKEL (reference sequence). The CDR3 sequence is 16 residues long. V dropped 0 bases and J dropped 2 bases, with 14 bases sitting between them. The CDR3 protein is CASSQDRLASTYEQYF. In DNA, the CDR3 is TGTGCCAGCAGCCAAGATCGGCTAGCGAGTACCTACGAGCAGTACTTC.

In this sample, this clone turned up many times. V is TRBV18 and J is TRBJ1-5; 8 positions match TRBD1. V trimming: 3 bases; J trimming: 4 bases; junction bases outside the gene matches: 5. The length of the CDR3 is 15 residues. In germline, CDR1 is KGHSH, CDR2 LQKENI. The CDR3 sequence is CASSPGQGKNQPQHF. The CDR3 DNA reads as TGTGCCAGCTCACCCGGACAGGGAAAGAATCAGCCCCAGCATTTT.

This clone was detected only a few times. The V gene is TRBV19, the J gene TRBJ1-6, with 7 positions matching TRBD1. J gave up 7 bases and V 5 bases, and 11 bases lay outside the gene matches. Germline V gene sequence: CDR1 LNHDA, CDR2 SQIVND (reference sequence). The CDR3 is 16 residues long. The CDR3 DNA is TGTGCCAGTAGTCCATCGACAGGGTCGGGGAATTCACCCCTCCACTTT. Its protein product is CASSPSTGSGNSPLHF.

This clone occurred once. This sequence joins TRBV5-1 and TRBJ2-7; D not resolved. CDR1 SGHRS and CDR2 YFSETQ come from the germline V gene. V was cut by 0 bases and J by 3 bases, with 4 bases left in between. This CDR3 has 12 residues. CDR3 in DNA: TGCGCCAGCAGCTTGGGCGGCTACGAGCAGTACTTC. The encoded protein is CASSLGGYEQYF.

This rearrangement joins TRBV7-2 to TRBJ1-5, with 9 bases lining up with TRBD1. The V gene end was trimmed by 2 bases and the J gene end by 5 bases; junction bases not matched to a gene: 1. CDR3 size: 14 residues. Per germline, CDR1 SGHTA and CDR2 FQGNSA. CDR3 sequence: CASSLTGGDQPQHF. For the CDR3, the DNA is TGTGCCAGCAGCTTAACAGGGGGCGATCAGCCCCAGCATTTT.

This chain links TRBV30 with TRBJ1-3, with TRBD1 matching over 8 bases. J was trimmed by 4 bases and V by 3 bases; bases with no gene match: 11. Germline CDR1 GTSNPN, CDR2 SVGIG (reference sequence). This CDR3 contains 16 residues. The CDR3 coding sequence is TGTGCCTGGAGCCCCTCTCCAGGGGGCGCCGGAAACACCATATATTTT. It is translated as CAWSPSPGGAGNTIYF.

The chain combines TRBV30 with TRBJ2-7, with D maybe TRBD1 (5 bases). Between the trimmed V and J ends, which lost 0 bases and 0 bases, there was a span of 9 bases. Germline values: CDR1 GTSNPN, CDR2 SVGIG (reference sequence). CDR3 length equals 14 residues. The CDR3 bases are TGTGCCTGGAGTGTAAGTAGGGGCTCCTACGAGCAGTACTTC. This translates into CAWSVSRGSYEQYF.

The J gene is TRBJ2-1, the V gene TRBV27; 10 positions agree with TRBD2. Losses at the gene ends were 6 bases for V and 5 bases for J; bases not matched to a gene: 10. Germline V gene lookup returns CDR1 MNHEY and CDR2 SMNVEV (reference sequence). The CDR3 covers 16 residues. This chain's CDR3 is CASRALTSGINNEQFF. In DNA form, the CDR3 reads TGTGCCAGCAGGGCCTTAACTAGCGGGATAAACAATGAGCAGTTCTTC.

V usage is TRBV27 and J usage is TRBJ1-5; D might be TRBD1 (5 bases). V was shortened by 4 bases and J by 0 bases, with 19 bases between the two germline ends. Germline V lookup: CDR1 MNHEY, CDR2 SMNVEV (reference sequence). The CDR3 length is 18 residues. DNA for the CDR3: TGTGCCAGCAGTTCAACCGCGACAGCGTTTTATAGCAATCAGCCCCAGCATTTT. Amino acids: CASSSTATAFYSNQPQHF.

The V call is TRBV11-2, the J call TRBJ2-3, with a tentative D call TRBD1 (6 bases). V was clipped by 0 bases and J by 2 bases, with 12 bases between them. The CDR3 covers 16 residues. Germline-derived CDR1 and CDR2 are SGHAT and FQNNGV. As DNA, the CDR3 is TGTGCCAGCAGCTTAGAAGCGCAGGGGCTCACAGATACGCAGTATTTT. This encodes CASSLEAQGLTDTQYF. The full variable domain, in which reference TRBV11-2 and TRBJ2-3 provide the parts outside the CDR3, is EAGVAQSPRYKIIEKRQSVAFWCNPISGHATLYWYQQILGQGPKLLIQFQNNGVVDDSQLPKDRFSAERLKGVDSTLKIQPAKLEDSAVYLCASSLEAQGLTDTQYFGPGTRLTVL.

The CDR3 sequence: CASSQAGENTQYF. CDR3 DNA: TGCGCCAGCAGCCAAGCGGGAGAAAATACGCAGTATTTT. V is TRBV4-3 and J is TRBJ2-3; D perhaps matches TRBD2 (6 bases). Deletions cut 1 base from V and 7 bases from J, with 9 bases between. Germline V lookup: CDR1 LGHNA, CDR2 YSLEER. The CDR3 consists of 13 residues.

This clone appeared a few times. This chain connects TRBV7-9 to TRBJ1-6; 7 bases agree with TRBD1. Germline CDR1 is SEHNR and CDR2 is FQNEAQ (reference sequence). The ends lost 5 bases at V and 9 bases at J; junction bases unmatched: 7. CDR3 length equals 14 residues. Here the CDR3 reads CASSLDRDGSPLHF. CDR3 DNA: TGTGCCAGCAGCCTAGACAGGGATGGTTCACCCCTCCACTTT.

This chain links TRBV12-5 with TRBJ2-1; 9 bases match TRBD2. V dropped 3 bases and J dropped 6; count of bases not matched to a gene: 6. This CDR3 has 15 amino acids. The germline CDR1 and CDR2 sequences are LGHNT and FRNRAP. CDR3 sequence: CASGLASGITNEQFF. The CDR3, as DNA: TGTGCTAGTGGTTTAGCTAGCGGGATCACCAATGAGCAGTTCTTC.

The V and J genes are TRBV5-1 and TRBJ2-3; D unclear. The CDR3 is made up of 16 amino acids. Trimming shortened V by 4 bases and J by 0 bases, and 15 bases separated the two germline ends. Germline CDR1 reads SGHRS; CDR2 reads YFSETQ. The CDR3 reads CASSQGNGVSTDTQYF. For the CDR3, the DNA is TGCGCCAGCAGCCAAGGAAACGGAGTCAGCACAGATACGCAGTATTTT.

The rearrangement uses TRBV7-7 and TRBJ2-5; 7 bases match TRBD2. The CDR3 has 15 amino acids. Losses at the gene ends were 5 bases for V and 3 bases for J; bases not matched to a gene: 9. CDR1 SSHAT and CDR2 FNYEAQ come from the germline V gene (reference sequence). The DNA of the CDR3 is TGTGCCAGCAGCCATGATAGCGGGCCAAAAGAGACCCAGTACTTC. It encodes CASSHDSGPKETQYF. Full variable domain (remainder filled in from reference TRBV7-7 and TRBJ2-5): GAGVSQSPRYKVTKRGQDVTLRCDPISSHATLYWYQQALGQGPEFLTYFNYEAQPDKSGLPSDRFSAERPEGSISTLTIQRTEQRDSAMYRCASSHDSGPKETQYFGPGTRLLVL.

This clone was seen just once. CDR3 nucleotide sequence: TGTGCCAGCGGGGGCGACACTGAAGCTTTCTTT. This gives the protein CASGGDTEAFF. The rearrangement joins TRBV5-4 to TRBJ1-1; tentative D call: TRBD1 (6 bases). Trimming left V 7 bases short and J 3 bases short, with 7 bases between. CDR1 and CDR2 from the germline V gene are SGHNT and YYREEE (reference sequence). This CDR3 contains 11 residues.

This chain uses TRBV12-5 with TRBJ2-5; no clear D. Germline CDR1 is LGHNT and CDR2 is FRNRAP. The germline V and J ends were trimmed by 5 bases and 5 bases, with 15 bases remaining between them. The CDR3 has 14 amino acids. DNA of the CDR3: TGTGCTAGTGGTCCCTCCCTATCTTTCGAGACCCAGTACTTC. Its protein is CASGPSLSFETQYF.